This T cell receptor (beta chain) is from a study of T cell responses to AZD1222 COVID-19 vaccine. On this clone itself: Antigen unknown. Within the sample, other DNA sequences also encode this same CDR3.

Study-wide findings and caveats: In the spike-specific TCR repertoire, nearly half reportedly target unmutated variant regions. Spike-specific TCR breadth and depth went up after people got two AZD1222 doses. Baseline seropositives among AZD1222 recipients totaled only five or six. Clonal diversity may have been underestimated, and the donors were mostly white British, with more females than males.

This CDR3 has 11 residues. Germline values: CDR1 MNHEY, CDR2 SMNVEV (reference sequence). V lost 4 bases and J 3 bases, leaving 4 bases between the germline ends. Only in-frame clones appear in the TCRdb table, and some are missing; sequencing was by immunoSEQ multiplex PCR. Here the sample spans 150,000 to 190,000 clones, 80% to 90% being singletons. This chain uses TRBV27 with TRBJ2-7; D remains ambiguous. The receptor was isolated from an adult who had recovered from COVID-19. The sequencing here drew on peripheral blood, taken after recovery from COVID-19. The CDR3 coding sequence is TGTGCCAGCAGTTCGGGCTACGAGCAGTACTTC. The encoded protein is CASSSGYEQYF.